Here is one TCR beta chain with its context. The sample holds many counts of this clonotype. It has no known antigen specificity. No clone much larger than this one lies a single base away; base qualities are absent. The germline V gene (reference sequence) gives CDR1 as SEHNR and CDR2 as FQNEAQ. Inclusive of the bounding cysteine and phenylalanine, the CDR3 is 15 residues long. The entry retains the CDR3 DNA only, 45 bases that are in frame from base 1. V and J lose 5 bases and 5 bases, and a span of 18 bases separates them. This was a case-control study nested in a cohort of healthcare workers in London, UK, who had nasopharyngeal swab PCR tests and blood samples taken every week. Healthcare workers were recruited during the week of the UK lockdown, between 23 and 31 March 2020, and followed weekly for up to roughly 15 weeks. The sample belongs to a study of early T cells in non-severe SARS-CoV-2 infection (TCRdb year 2021). About the study as a whole: TCR sequencing used bulk RNA from unsorted whole blood, so alpha and beta chains could not be paired. The paper as a whole reports these results and caveats: Matching against VDJdb was skewed toward anti-spike CD8 responses, likely underestimated virus-specific expansions, and missed private and CD4 specificities.

Receptor libraries were prepared by 5' RACE. Sequencing was carried out with a NextSeq 500. In the TCR library protocol, unique molecular identifiers were attached to individual cDNA molecules to correct for PCR bias and sequencing error. Sequencing covered both TCR alpha and beta chains, and within each sample the abundances of alpha and beta sequences were tightly co-correlated. The paper's processing steps were these. Decombinator V4 was used to annotate TCR sequences for V gene, J gene and CDR3. Expanded TCRs were defined as changing significantly between any two time points under a Poisson model with p below 0.0001. TCR abundances were normalised to the total number of TCRs sequenced per sample and expressed as counts per million. MAIT TCRs were defined by TRAV1-2 paired with TRAJ12, TRAJ20 or TRAJ33, and iNKT TCRs by TRAV10 paired with TRAJ18. VDJdb, accessed on 1 November 2021, was searched for TCRs annotated for CMV, EBV and SARS-CoV-2, and TCRs annotated for more than one antigen were excluded. TCRdb passed the public sequencing reads through fastp at Q25 and MiXCR, retaining productive beta sequences. Each record represents a unique CDR3 protein, reported with the most common genes and DNA among its rows. Clone size and V and J calls follow TCRdb, not the original study. This sample holds 26,000 or so distinct CDR3 sequences; about 4% were observed only once. In total, the top ten clones hold around 6.2% of the sample.

The sequence links TRBV7-9 to TRBJ2-5; no D gene call is confident. Sample: whole blood. The receptor comes from an adult who was a healthcare worker with PCR-confirmed SARS-CoV-2 infection or an uninfected control (not recorded which). The DNA is as follows: TGTGCCAGCAGCCTCGTGGGCAGGCCGGAGGAGACCCAGTACTTC. This sequence encodes CASSLVGRPEETQYF.